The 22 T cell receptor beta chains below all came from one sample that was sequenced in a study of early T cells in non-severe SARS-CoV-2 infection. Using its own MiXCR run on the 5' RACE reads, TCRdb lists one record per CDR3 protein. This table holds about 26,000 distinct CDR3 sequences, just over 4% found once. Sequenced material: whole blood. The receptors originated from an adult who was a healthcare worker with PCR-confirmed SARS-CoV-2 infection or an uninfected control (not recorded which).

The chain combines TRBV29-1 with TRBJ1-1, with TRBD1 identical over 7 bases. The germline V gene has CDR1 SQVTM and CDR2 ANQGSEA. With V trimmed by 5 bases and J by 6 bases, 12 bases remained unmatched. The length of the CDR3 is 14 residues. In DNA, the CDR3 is TGCAGCGTTCCCCTTTTAGACAGGGACGCTGAAGCTTTCTTT. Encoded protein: CSVPLLDRDAEAFF. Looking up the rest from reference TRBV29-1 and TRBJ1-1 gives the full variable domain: SAVISQKPSRDICQRGTSLTIQCQVDSQVTMMFWYRQQPGQSLTLIATANQGSEATYESGFVIDKFPISRPNLTFSTLTVSNMSPEDSSIYLCSVPLLDRDAEAFFGQGTRLTVV.

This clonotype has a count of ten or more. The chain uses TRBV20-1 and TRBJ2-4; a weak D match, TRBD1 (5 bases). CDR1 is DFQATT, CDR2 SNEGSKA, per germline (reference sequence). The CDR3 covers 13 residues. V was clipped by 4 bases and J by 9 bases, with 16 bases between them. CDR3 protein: CSATGPLESIQYF. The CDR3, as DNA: TGCAGTGCTACAGGGCCTTTGGAAAGCATTCAGTACTTC.

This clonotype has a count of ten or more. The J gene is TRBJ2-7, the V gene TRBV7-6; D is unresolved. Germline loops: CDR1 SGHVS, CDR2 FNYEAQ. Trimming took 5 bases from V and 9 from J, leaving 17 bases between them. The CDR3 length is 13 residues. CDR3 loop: CASSPDTSLGQYF. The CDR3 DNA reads TGTGCCAGCAGCCCCGACACGAGCTTGGGGCAGTACTTC. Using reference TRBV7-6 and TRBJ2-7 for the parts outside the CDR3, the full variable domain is GAGVSQSPRYKVTKRGQDVALRCDPISGHVSLYWYRQALGQGPEFLTYFNYEAQQDKSGLPNDRFSAERPEGSISTLTIQRTEQRDSAMYRCASSPDTSLGQYFGPGTRLTVT.

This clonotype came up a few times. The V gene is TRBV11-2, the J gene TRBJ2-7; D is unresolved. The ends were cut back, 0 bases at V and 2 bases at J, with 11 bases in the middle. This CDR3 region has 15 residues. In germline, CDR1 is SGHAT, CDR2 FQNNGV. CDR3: CASSLEKGTAYEQYF. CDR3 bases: TGTGCCAGCAGCTTAGAGAAGGGAACTGCCTACGAGCAGTACTTC.

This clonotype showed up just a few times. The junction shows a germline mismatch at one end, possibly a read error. The CDR3 sequence is CASSSAPWAFHLF. In DNA, the CDR3 is TGTGCCAGCAGTTCCGCCCCTTGGGCTTTCCACCTCTTC. The J gene is TRBJ1-2, the V gene TRBV6-2 or TRBV6-3; no definite D call. The germline V gene encodes CDR1 MNHEY and CDR2 SVGEGT. There are 13 residues in the CDR3.

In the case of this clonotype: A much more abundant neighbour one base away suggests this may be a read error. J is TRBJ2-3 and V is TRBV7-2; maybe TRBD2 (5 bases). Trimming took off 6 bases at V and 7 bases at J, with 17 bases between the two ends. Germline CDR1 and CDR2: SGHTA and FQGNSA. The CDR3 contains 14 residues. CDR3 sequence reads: CASSFRARENTQYF. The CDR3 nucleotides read TGTGCCAGCAGTTTTAGGGCGAGGGAAAATACGCAGTATTTT.

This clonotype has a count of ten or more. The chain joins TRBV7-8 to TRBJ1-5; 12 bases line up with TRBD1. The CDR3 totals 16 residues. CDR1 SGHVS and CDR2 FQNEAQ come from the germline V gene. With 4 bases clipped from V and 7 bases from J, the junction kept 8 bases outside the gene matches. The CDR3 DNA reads TGTGCCAGCAGCTCGCGGGACAGGGGGCCGGGGCAGCCCCAGCATTTT. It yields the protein CASSSRDRGPGQPQHF.

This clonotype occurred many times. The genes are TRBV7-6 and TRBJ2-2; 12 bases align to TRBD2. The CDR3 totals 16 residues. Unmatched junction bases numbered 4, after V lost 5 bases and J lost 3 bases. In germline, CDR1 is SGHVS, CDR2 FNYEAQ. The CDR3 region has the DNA TGTGCCAGCAGCACCAGACTAGCGGGAGACACCGGGGAGCTGTTTTTT. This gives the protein CASSTRLAGDTGELFF.

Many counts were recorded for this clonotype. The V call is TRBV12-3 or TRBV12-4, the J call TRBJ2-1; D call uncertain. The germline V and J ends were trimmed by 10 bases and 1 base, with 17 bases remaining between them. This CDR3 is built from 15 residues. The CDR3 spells CATTLTDPSYNEQFF. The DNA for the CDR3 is TGTGCCACCACTTTAACCGATCCTTCCTACAATGAGCAGTTCTTC.

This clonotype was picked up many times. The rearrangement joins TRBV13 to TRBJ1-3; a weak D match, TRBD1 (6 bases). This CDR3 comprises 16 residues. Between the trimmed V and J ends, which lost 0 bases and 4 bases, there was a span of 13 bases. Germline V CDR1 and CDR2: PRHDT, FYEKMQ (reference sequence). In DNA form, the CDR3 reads TGTGCCAGCAGCTTAGGCCAGGGGACCTCAGGAAACACCATATATTTT. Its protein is CASSLGQGTSGNTIYF. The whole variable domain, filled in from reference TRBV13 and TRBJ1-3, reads AAGVIQSPRHLIKEKRETATLKCYPIPRHDTVYWYQQGPGQDPQFLISFYEKMQSDKGSIPDRFSAQQFSDYHSELNMSSLELGDSALYFCASSLGQGTSGNTIYFGEGSWLTVV.

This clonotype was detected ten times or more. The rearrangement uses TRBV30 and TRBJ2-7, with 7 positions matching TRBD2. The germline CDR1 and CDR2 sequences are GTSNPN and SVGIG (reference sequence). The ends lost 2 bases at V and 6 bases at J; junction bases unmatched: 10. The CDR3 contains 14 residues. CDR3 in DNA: TGTGCCTGGAGTACGGGAGCGGGACGCTCCGAGCAGTACTTC. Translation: CAWSTGAGRSEQYF.

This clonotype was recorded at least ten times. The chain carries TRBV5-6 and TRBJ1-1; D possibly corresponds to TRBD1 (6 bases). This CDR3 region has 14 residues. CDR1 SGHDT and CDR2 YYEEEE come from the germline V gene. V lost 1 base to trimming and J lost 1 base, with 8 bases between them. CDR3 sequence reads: CASSLPGENTEAFF. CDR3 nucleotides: TGTGCCAGCAGCTTGCCAGGGGAGAACACTGAAGCTTTCTTT.

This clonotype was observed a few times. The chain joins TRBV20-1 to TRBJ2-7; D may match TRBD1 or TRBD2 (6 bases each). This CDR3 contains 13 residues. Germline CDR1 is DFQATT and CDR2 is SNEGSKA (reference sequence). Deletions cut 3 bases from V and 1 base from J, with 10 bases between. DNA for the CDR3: TGCAGTGCTAGCCGAGGGGGGTCCTACGAGCAGTACTTC. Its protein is CSASRGGSYEQYF.

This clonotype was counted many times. DNA of the CDR3: TGTGCCAGCAGCCCATGGCAGGTTCAGAGCTCTGGAAACACCATATATTTT. This codes for CASSPWQVQSSGNTIYF. This chain links TRBV7-2 with TRBJ1-3; no clear D. V lost 5 bases and J 0 bases, leaving 17 bases between the germline ends. Germline-derived CDR1 and CDR2 are SGHTA and FQGNSA. The CDR3 is 17 residues long.

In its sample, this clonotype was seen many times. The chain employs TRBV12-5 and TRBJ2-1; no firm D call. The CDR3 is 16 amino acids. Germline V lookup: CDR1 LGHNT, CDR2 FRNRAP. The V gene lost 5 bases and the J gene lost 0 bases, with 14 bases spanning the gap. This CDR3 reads CASGPEGSSSYNEQFF. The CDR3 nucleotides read TGTGCTAGTGGTCCAGAAGGCTCAAGCTCCTACAATGAGCAGTTCTTC.

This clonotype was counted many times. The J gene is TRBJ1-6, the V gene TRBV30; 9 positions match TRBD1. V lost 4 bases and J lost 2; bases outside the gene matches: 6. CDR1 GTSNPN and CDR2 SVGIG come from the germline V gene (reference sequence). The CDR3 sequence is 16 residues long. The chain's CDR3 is CAWKGTGGAYNSPLHF. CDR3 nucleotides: TGTGCCTGGAAAGGTACAGGGGGCGCCTATAATTCACCCCTCCACTTT.

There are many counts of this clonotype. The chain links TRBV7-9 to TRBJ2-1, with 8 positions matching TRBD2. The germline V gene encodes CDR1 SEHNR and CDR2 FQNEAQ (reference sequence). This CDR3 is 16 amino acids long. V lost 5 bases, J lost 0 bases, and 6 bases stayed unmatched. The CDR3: CASSPGLAISYNEQFF. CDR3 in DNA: TGTGCCAGCAGCCCAGGACTAGCCATCTCCTACAATGAGCAGTTCTTC.

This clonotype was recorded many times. The CDR3 reads CASSLAGQGNHEQYF. The CDR3 region has the DNA TGTGCCAGCAGCTTAGCAGGACAGGGTAACCACGAGCAGTACTTC. The J gene is TRBJ2-7, the V gene TRBV11-2, with 8 bases fitting TRBD1. Germline CDR1 is SGHAT and CDR2 is FQNNGV. J was trimmed by 5 bases and V by 1 base; bases with no gene match: 7. The CDR3 is made up of 15 amino acids.

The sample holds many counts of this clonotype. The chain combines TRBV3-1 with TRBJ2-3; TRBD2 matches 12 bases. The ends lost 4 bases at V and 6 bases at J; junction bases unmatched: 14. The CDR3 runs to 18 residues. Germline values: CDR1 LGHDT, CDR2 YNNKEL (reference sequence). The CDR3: CASSRGLAGPTVGDTQYF. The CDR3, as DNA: TGTGCCAGCAGCCGCGGACTAGCGGGGCCGACCGTAGGGGATACGCAGTATTTT.

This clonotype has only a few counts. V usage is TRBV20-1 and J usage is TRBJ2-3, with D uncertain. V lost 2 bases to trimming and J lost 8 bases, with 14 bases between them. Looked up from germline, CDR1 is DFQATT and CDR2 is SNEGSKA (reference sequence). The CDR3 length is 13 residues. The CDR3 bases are TGCAGTGCTAGACCCCCCGCGTCGGGTACGCAGTATTTT. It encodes CSARPPASGTQYF.

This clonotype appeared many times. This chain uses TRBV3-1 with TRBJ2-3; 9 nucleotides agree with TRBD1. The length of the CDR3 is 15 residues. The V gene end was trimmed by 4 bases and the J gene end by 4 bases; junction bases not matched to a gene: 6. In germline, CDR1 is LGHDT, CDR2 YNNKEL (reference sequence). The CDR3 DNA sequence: TGTGCCAGCAGCCCTCGACAGGGGGGGGCAGATACGCAGTATTTT. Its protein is CASSPRQGGADTQYF.

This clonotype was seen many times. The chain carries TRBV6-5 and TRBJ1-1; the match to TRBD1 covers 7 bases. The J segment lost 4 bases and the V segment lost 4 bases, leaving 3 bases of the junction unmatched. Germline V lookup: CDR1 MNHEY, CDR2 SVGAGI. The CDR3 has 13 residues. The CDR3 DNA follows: TGTGCCAGCAGTTTACAGGGGATCACTGAAGCTTTCTTT. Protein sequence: CASSLQGITEAFF.